This record concerns one TCR beta chain sequence. The antigen is unknown. The data derive from a study of T-cell reconstitution after alpha-beta-depleted transplantation in children. Whole-study findings and limits: Several hundred rapidly expanded clones from non-depleted graft cells reportedly supplied alpha-beta T cells about two months post-transplant. Newly generated T cells supplied most T-cell counts and diversity one year post-transplant.

This CDR3 contains 17 residues. Germline loops: CDR1 SGHRS, CDR2 YFSETQ. Trimming removed 0 bases at V and 8 bases at J, with 23 bases between. Unique molecular identifiers were incorporated when the TCRbeta library was constructed. Using its own MiXCR run on the PCR reads, TCRdb lists one record per CDR3 protein. The sample has a few hundred thousand distinct CDR3 sequences; 23% are singletons. The specimen comprised PBMCs, mostly from graft donor cells, sampled 180 days after TCRalphabeta/CD19-depleted stem cell transplant. The chain employs TRBV5-1 and TRBJ1-2, with D perhaps matching TRBD1 (5 bases). The source is a male patient aged 5 to 17 who had a stem cell transplant for acute lymphoblastic leukemia, so the T cells may come from the graft donor. The chain's CDR3 is CASSLVRAQGPNAGYTF. Here the CDR3 DNA reads TGCGCCAGCAGCTTGGTTAGGGCCCAGGGACCCAACGCCGGCTACACCTTC.